The rows below give T cell receptor beta chains drawn from one sample of a study of T cell changes during pregnancy in multiple sclerosis. Clones were sequenced by immunoSEQ multiplex PCR, and TCRdb holds only the in-frame ones, with some missing. The table has tens of thousands of clones, about 90% seen once. This material consisted of peripheral blood, taken in the second trimester of pregnancy. The receptors were gathered from a female donor in good health, enrolled as a control in a pregnancy study. The CDR3 runs from the conserved cysteine through the conserved F or W. Each record gives: clone size, V gene, D gene, CDR3 length, J gene, CDR3 protein, CDR3 DNA. D genes are given only for firm matches. A clone size is listed for some rows: how often the clone was seen (once, few, many), or a class if it is expanded.

>NA|TRBV6-1|NA|13|TRBJ2-2
CASRQGNTGELFF
TGTGCCAGCAGGCAGGGTAACACCGGGGAGCTGTTTTTT
>NA|TRBV28|TRBD1|14|TRBJ2-7
CASSPGQAVYEQYF
TGTGCCAGCAGCCCGGGACAGGCCGTTTACGAGCAGTACTTC
>NA|TRBV9|TRBD2|14|TRBJ2-7
CASSAGLAGVVQYF
TGTGCCAGCAGCGCGGGACTAGCGGGAGTGGTGCAGTACTTC
>few|TRBV29-1|NA|13|TRBJ2-3
CSVSQGTTDTQYF
TGCAGCGTAAGTCAGGGGACCACAGATACGCAGTATTTT
>NA|TRBV11-2|TRBD2|16|TRBJ2-2
CASSLRLAGVAGELFF
TGTGCCAGCAGCTTAAGGCTAGCGGGAGTCGCCGGGGAGCTGTTTTTT
>NA|TRBV2|NA|10|TRBJ2-1
CASTYYEQFF
TGTGCCAGCACTTATTATGAGCAGTTCTTC
>NA|TRBV11-2|TRBD1|14|TRBJ2-3
CASSPGQGTDTQYF
TGTGCCAGCAGCCCGGGACAGGGCACAGATACGCAGTATTTT
>NA|TRBV28|NA|12|TRBJ1-2
CASRDSNYGYTF
TGTGCCAGCAGAGATAGTAACTATGGCTACACCTTC
>NA|TRBV15|TRBD1|18|TRBJ2-5
CATSRDRVDRGLRETQYF
TGTGCCACCAGCAGAGATAGGGTGGACAGGGGGCTTCGAGAGACCCAGTACTTC
>NA|TRBV11-2|NA|14|TRBJ2-7
CASSLADTAYEQYF
TGTGCCAGCAGCTTAGCTGACACCGCCTACGAGCAGTACTTC
>NA|TRBV19|TRBD2|14|TRBJ2-3
CAAGGRYGTDTQYF
TGTGCGGCGGGGGGAAGATATGGCACAGATACGCAGTATTTT
>NA|TRBV4-1|NA|14|TRBJ1-5
CASSQESAQGPQHF
TGCGCCAGCAGCCAAGAGTCAGCCCAGGGGCCCCAGCATTTT
>NA|TRBV6-1|TRBD1|14|TRBJ1-5
CASSGQGANQPQHF
TGTGCCAGCAGCGGACAGGGGGCCAATCAGCCCCAGCATTTT
>once|TRBV15|NA|13|TRBJ1-1
CATSRDRRGAAFF
TGTGCCACCAGCAGAGATCGCCGGGGGGCAGCTTTCTTT
>NA|TRBV5-1|TRBD2|16|TRBJ2-3
CASSLGATSVTDTQYF
TGCGCCAGCAGCTTGGGTGCGACTAGCGTTACAGATACGCAGTATTTT
>NA|TRBV19|TRBD1|16|TRBJ2-1
CASSIGTGRTYNEQFF
TGTGCCAGTAGTATTGGGACAGGGCGGACCTACAATGAGCAGTTCTTC
>NA|TRBV5-4|TRBD2|16|TRBJ2-1
CASSLAVGGRDNEQFF
TGTGCCAGCAGCTTGGCCGTAGGCGGGAGAGACAATGAGCAGTTCTTC
>NA|TRBV7-2|TRBD2|15|TRBJ2-1
CASSSISGINNEQFF
TGTGCCAGCAGCTCTATTAGCGGGATTAACAATGAGCAGTTCTTC
>NA|TRBV7-9|NA|14|TRBJ2-3
CASSFTSSTDTQYF
TGTGCCAGCAGCTTTACTAGCTCCACAGATACGCAGTATTTT
>NA|TRBV4-1|NA|18|TRBJ1-6
CASSQDPGGSSYNSPLHF
TGCGCCAGCAGCCAAGATCCGGGGGGAAGCTCCTATAATTCACCCCTCCACTTT
>NA|TRBV15|NA|14|TRBJ2-7
CATSRGIAGAEQYF
TGTGCCACCAGCAGAGGGATCGCGGGTGCCGAGCAGTACTTC
>NA|TRBV6-4|NA|16|TRBJ2-2
CASSDSRVESTGELFF
TGTGCCAGCAGTGACTCGAGGGTTGAATCTACCGGGGAGCTGTTTTTT
>once|TRBV9|TRBD2|16|TRBJ2-7
CASSVLGSGRPYEQYF
TGTGCCAGCAGCGTCCTCGGTAGCGGGAGGCCATACGAGCAGTACTTC
>NA|TRBV11-3|NA|13|TRBJ2-7
CASSLRSSYEQYF
TGTGCCAGCAGCTTGCGGAGCTCCTACGAGCAGTACTTC
>NA|TRBV2|NA|14|TRBJ2-3
CASSESPGTDTQYF
TGTGCCAGCAGTGAATCCCCGGGCACAGATACGCAGTATTTT
>NA|TRBV28|NA|16|TRBJ2-1
CASSLRDFLSYNEQFF
TGTGCCAGCAGTTTGCGGGACTTCCTCTCCTACAATGAGCAGTTCTTC
>NA|TRBV5-1|NA|16|TRBJ2-7
CASSLGSTPSYVEQYF
TGCGCCAGCAGCTTGGGTAGCACACCTTCCTATGTTGAGCAGTACTTC
>once|TRBV6-5|TRBD1|15|TRBJ2-1
CASSFRQGTGNEQFF
TGTGCCAGCAGTTTCAGACAGGGGACGGGCAATGAGCAGTTCTTC
>NA|TRBV6-4|TRBD1|14|TRBJ2-3
CASSDEGATDTQYF
TGTGCCAGCAGTGACGAGGGGGCCACAGATACGCAGTATTTT
>NA|TRBV19|NA|13|TRBJ2-1
CASSESGYNEQFF
TGTGCCAGTAGTGAGAGCGGATACAATGAGCAGTTCTTC
>NA|TRBV19|TRBD2|13|TRBJ2-7
CASRLAGSYEQYF
TGTGCCAGTAGGCTAGCGGGTAGCTACGAGCAGTACTTC
>NA|TRBV6-5|NA|14|TRBJ2-7
CASSYSVWGLEQYF
TGTGCCAGCAGTTACTCGGTTTGGGGACTTGAGCAGTACTTC
>NA|TRBV7-6|NA|13|TRBJ2-5
CASSNRIQETQYF
TGTGCCAGCAGCAACAGGATCCAAGAGACCCAGTACTTC
>NA|TRBV29-1|NA|16|TRBJ2-3
CSVESGHPGLTDTQYF
TGCAGCGTTGAGTCGGGCCATCCGGGACTCACAGATACGCAGTATTTT
>NA|TRBV13|NA|14|TRBJ2-5
CASSDPRAGETQYF
TGTGCCAGCAGTGACCCCAGGGCCGGGGAGACCCAGTACTTC
>NA|TRBV11-2|NA|11|TRBJ2-1
CASSLGSSKFF
TGTGCCAGCAGCTTAGGGTCTAGCAAGTTCTTC
>NA|TRBV7-3|TRBD2|16|TRBJ2-1
CASSLVGLADYNEQFF
TGTGCCAGCAGCTTAGTAGGGCTAGCGGACTACAATGAGCAGTTCTTC
>NA|TRBV7-3|NA|15|TRBJ1-1
CASSLFDRTQTEAFF
TGTGCCAGCAGCCTCTTCGACAGAACACAAACTGAAGCTTTCTTT
>NA|TRBV28|NA|14|TRBJ1-2
CASSLLAGSHGYTF
TGTGCCAGCAGCCTGCTTGCCGGGAGCCATGGCTACACCTTC
>NA|TRBV10-2|NA|14|TRBJ1-4
CASSEREYNEKLFF
TGCGCCAGCAGTGAAAGGGAGTATAATGAAAAACTGTTTTTT
>NA|TRBV7-3|NA|14|TRBJ2-7
CASSSGLSSGEQYF
TGTGCCAGCAGCTCTGGACTATCATCGGGCGAGCAGTACTTC
>NA|TRBV7-2|TRBD1|15|TRBJ2-7
CASSFGTGVSGEQYF
TGTGCCAGCAGCTTTGGGACAGGGGTTTCGGGGGAGCAGTACTTC
>NA|TRBV19|TRBD2|17|TRBJ2-1
CASSIDEVSGGRVEQFF
TGTGCCAGTAGTATAGATGAAGTCAGCGGGGGGCGAGTTGAGCAGTTCTTC
>NA|TRBV29-1|TRBD1|15|TRBJ2-5
CSVELRDRAQETQYF
TGCAGCGTCGAACTCCGGGACAGGGCCCAAGAGACCCAGTACTTC
>NA|TRBV15|NA|15|TRBJ2-1
CATSRVGSSYNEQFF
TGTGCCACCAGCAGAGTGGGCAGCTCCTACAATGAGCAGTTCTTC
>NA|TRBV19|NA|15|TRBJ2-7
CASSPLEGLSYEQYF
TGTGCCAGTAGCCCCTTGGAGGGCCTCTCCTACGAGCAGTACTTC
>NA|TRBV5-6|NA|13|TRBJ1-5
CASSLGGGQPQHF
TGTGCCAGCAGCTTGGGGGGGGGTCAGCCCCAGCATTTT
>NA|TRBV7-6|NA|12|TRBJ2-1
CASSLAGPEQFF
TGTGCCAGCAGCTTAGCGGGGCCTGAGCAGTTCTTC
>NA|TRBV4-1|TRBD2|15|TRBJ2-7
CASSQTLAVTYEQYF
TGCGCCAGCAGCCAAACGCTAGCGGTAACCTACGAGCAGTACTTC
>few|TRBV9|TRBD1|17|TRBJ1-1
CASSSNNLRGLGKGAFF
TGTGCCAGCAGCTCCAATAATCTCAGGGGGCTGGGTAAGGGAGCTTTCTTT
>NA|TRBV25-1|TRBD1|13|TRBJ1-2
CASSEGTGDGYTF
TGTGCCAGCAGTGAAGGGACAGGGGATGGCTACACCTTC
>NA|TRBV6-5|NA|14|TRBJ1-2
CASSQQGRPERYTF
TGTGCCAGCAGTCAACAGGGCCGGCCCGAACGGTACACCTTC
>NA|TRBV28|NA|13|TRBJ2-7
CASSSSYSYEQYF
TGTGCCAGCAGTTCAAGTTACAGTTACGAGCAGTACTTC
>NA|TRBV6-1|TRBD1|13|TRBJ2-7
CASRQGTTYEQYF
TGTGCCAGTCGACAGGGCACCACCTACGAGCAGTACTTC
>once|TRBV14|NA|16|TRBJ1-1
CASSQDGRGTMSEAFF
TGTGCCAGCAGCCAAGACGGCAGGGGAACGATGTCTGAAGCTTTCTTT